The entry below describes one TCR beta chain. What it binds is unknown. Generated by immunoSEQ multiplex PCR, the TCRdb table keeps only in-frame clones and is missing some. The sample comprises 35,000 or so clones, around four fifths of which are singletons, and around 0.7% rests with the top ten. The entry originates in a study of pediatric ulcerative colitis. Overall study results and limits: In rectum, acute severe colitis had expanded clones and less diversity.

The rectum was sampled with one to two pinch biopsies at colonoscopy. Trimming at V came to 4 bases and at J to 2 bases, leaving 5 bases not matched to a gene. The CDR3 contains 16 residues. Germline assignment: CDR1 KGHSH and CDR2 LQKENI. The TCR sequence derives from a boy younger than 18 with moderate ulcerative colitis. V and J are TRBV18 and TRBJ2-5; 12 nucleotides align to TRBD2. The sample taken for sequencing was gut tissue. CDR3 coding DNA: TGTGCCAGCTCACGGACTAGCGGGGCTACTCAAGAGACCCAGTACTTC. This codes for CASSRTSGATQETQYF. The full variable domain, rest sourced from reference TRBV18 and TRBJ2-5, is NAGVMQNPRHLVRRRGQEARLRCSPMKGHSHVYWYRQLPEEGLKFMVYLQKENIIDESGMPKERFSAEFPKEGPSILRIQQVVRGDSAAYFCASSRTSGATQETQYFGPGTRLLVL.